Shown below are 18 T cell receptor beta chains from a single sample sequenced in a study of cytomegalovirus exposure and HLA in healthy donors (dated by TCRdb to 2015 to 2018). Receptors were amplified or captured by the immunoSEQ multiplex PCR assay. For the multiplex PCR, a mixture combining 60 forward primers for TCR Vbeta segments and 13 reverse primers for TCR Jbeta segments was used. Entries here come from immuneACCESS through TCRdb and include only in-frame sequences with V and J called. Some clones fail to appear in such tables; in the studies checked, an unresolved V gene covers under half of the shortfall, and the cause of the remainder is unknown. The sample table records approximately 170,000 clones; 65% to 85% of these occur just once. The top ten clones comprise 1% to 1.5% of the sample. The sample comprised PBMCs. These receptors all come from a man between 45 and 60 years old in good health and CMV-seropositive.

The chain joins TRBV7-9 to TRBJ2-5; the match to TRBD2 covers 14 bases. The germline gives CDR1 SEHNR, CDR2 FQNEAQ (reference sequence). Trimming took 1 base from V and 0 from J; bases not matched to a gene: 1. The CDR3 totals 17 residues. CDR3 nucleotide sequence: TGTGCCAGCAGCTTAGGACTAGCGGGGGGGTACCAAGAGACCCAGTACTTC. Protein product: CASSLGLAGGYQETQYF.

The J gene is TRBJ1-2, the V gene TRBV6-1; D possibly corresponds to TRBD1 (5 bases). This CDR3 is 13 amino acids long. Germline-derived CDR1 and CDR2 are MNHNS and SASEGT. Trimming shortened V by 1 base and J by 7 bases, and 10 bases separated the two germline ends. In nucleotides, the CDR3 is TGTGCCAGCAGTGAAGGGGGCTTCCTTGGCTACACCTTC. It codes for CASSEGGFLGYTF.

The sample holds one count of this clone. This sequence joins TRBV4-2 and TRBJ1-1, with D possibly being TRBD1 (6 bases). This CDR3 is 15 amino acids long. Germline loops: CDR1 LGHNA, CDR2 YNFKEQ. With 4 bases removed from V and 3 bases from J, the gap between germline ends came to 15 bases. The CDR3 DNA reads TGTGCCAGCAGCCCCTTAGGGGGTGGGGACACTGAAGCTTTCTTT. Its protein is CASSPLGGGDTEAFF.

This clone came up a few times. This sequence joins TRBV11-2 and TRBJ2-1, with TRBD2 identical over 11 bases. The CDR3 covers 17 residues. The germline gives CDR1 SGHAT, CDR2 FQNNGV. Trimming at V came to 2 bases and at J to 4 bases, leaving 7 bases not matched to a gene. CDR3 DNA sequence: TGTGCCAGCAGCTTAATCAGCACTAGCGGGGGTTACAATGAGCAGTTCTTC. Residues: CASSLISTSGGYNEQFF.

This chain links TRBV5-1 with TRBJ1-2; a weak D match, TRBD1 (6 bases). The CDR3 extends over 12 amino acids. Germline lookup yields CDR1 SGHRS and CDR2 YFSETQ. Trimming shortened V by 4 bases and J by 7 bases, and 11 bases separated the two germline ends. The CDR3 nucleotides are TGCGCCAGCAGCGTTGAAGGGGGTGGCTACACCTTC. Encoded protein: CASSVEGGGYTF.

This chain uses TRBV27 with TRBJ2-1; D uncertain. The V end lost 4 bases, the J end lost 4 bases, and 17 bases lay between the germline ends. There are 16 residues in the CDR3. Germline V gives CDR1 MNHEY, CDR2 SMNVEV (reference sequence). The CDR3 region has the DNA TGTGCCAGCAGTTCATACGAAAAGACTGGTTACAATGAGCAGTTCTTC. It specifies CASSSYEKTGYNEQFF.

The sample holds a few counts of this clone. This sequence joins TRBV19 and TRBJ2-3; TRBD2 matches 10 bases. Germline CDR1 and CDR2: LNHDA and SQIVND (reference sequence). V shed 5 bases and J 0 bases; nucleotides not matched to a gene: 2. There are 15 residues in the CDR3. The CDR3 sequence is CASSQAGGSTDTQYF. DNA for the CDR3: TGTGCCAGTAGTCAAGCGGGGGGGAGCACAGATACGCAGTATTTT.

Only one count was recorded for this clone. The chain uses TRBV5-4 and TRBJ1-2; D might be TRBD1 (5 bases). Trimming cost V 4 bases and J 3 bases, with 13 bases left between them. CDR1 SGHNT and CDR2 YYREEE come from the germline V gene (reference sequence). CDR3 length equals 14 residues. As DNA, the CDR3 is TGTGCCAGCAGCCCGGGGGGGAGTTACTATGGCTACACCTTC. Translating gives CASSPGGSYYGYTF.

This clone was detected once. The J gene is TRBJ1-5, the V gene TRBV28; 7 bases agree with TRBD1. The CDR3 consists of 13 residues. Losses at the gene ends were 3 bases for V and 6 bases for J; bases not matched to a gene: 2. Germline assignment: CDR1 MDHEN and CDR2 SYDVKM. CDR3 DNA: TGTGCCAGCAGTTTTACAGGGGCTCAGCCCCAGCATTTT. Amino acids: CASSFTGAQPQHF.

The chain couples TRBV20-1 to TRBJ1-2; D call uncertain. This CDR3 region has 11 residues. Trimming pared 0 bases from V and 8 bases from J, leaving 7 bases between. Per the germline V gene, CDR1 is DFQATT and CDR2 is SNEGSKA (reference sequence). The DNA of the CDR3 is TGCAGTGCTAGAGATCCGGGGGGCTACACCTTC. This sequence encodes CSARDPGGYTF.

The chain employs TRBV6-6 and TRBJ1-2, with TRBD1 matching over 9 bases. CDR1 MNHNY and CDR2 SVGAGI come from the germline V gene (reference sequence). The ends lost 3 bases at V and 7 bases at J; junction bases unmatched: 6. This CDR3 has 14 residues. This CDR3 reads CASSYGTGSIGYTF. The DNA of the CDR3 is TGTGCCAGCAGTTATGGGACAGGGTCCATTGGCTACACCTTC.

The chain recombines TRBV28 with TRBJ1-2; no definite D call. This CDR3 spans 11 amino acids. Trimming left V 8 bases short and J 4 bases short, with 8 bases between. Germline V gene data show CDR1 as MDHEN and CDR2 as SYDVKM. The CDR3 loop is CASAVSYGYTF. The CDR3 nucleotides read TGTGCCAGCGCAGTAAGCTATGGCTACACCTTC.

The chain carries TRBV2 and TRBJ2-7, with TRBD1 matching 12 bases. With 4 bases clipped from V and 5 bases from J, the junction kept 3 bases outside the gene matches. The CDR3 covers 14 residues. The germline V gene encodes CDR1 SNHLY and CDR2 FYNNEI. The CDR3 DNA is TGTGCCAGCAGTGGGGACAGGGGGCACGACGAGCAGTACTTC. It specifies CASSGDRGHDEQYF.

CDR3 sequence (DNA): TGTGCCAGCAGGAGGACAGGGAGAAAGGAAGCTTTCTTT. The encoded protein is CASRRTGRKEAFF. The chain combines TRBV28 with TRBJ1-1, with TRBD1 identical over 8 bases. The CDR3 contains 13 residues. Trimming removed 6 bases from V and 8 bases from J; junction bases left unmatched: 8. The germline gives CDR1 MDHEN, CDR2 SYDVKM.

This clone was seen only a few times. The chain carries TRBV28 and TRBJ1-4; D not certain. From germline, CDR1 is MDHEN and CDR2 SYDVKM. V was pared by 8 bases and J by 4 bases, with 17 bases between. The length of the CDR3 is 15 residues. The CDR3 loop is CASSTRRTRNEKLFF. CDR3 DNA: TGTGCCAGCTCAACTAGGAGGACCCGTAATGAAAAACTGTTTTTT.

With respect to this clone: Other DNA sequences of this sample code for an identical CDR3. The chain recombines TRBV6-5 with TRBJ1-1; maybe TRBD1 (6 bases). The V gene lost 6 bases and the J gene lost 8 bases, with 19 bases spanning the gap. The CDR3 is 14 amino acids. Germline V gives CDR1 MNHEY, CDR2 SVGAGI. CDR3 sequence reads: CASRPGLGRGEAFF. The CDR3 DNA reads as TGTGCCAGCAGACCCGGACTGGGTAGGGGGGAAGCTTTCTTT.

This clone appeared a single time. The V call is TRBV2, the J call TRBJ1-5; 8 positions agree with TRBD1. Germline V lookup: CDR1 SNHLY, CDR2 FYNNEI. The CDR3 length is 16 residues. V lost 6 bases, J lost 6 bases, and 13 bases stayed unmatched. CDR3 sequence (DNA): TGTGCCAGCAGAGGTCGACAGGGGAAAGATGGTCAGCCCCAGCATTTT. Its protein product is CASRGRQGKDGQPQHF. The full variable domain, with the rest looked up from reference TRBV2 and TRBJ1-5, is EPEVTQTPSHQVTQMGQEVILRCVPISNHLYFYWYRQILGQKVEFLVSFYNNEISEKSEIFDDQFSVERPDGSNFTLKIRSTKLEDSAMYFCASRGRQGKDGQPQHFGDGTRLSIL.

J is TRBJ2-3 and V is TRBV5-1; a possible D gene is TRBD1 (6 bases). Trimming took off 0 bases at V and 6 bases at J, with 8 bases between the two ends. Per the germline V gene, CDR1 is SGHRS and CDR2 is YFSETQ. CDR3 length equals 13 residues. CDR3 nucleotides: TGCGCCAGCAGCTTGGACAGGGTGGATACGCAGTATTTT. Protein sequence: CASSLDRVDTQYF.